One sample yielded the 5 T cell receptor beta chains listed below, sequenced in a study of cytomegalovirus exposure and HLA in healthy donors. Some clones are missing from TCRdb's copy, which holds only in-frame ones; the method was immunoSEQ multiplex PCR. Of a few hundred thousand clones listed, just over 85% are singletons. The sample comprised PBMCs. All receptors come from a woman between 18 and 30 years old in good health and CMV-seronegative.

This clone has a single count. V and J are TRBV6-6 and TRBJ1-3, with a possible D match to TRBD1 (6 bases). V was pared by 5 bases and J by 0 bases, with 11 bases between. Looked up from germline, CDR1 is MNHNY and CDR2 is SVGAGI (reference sequence). The CDR3 covers 15 residues. The CDR3 DNA reads as TGTGCCAGCAGTCCGGGACACCGCTCTGGAAACACCATATATTTT. It encodes CASSPGHRSGNTIYF.

The chain has TRBV6-6 and TRBJ2-1; no clear D gene. Germline loops: CDR1 MNHNY, CDR2 SVGAGI (reference sequence). V was cut by 5 bases and J by 4 bases, with 9 bases left in between. The CDR3 consists of 13 residues. The CDR3 loop is CASSPGWYNEQFF. In DNA form, the CDR3 reads TGTGCCAGCAGTCCCGGGTGGTACAATGAGCAGTTCTTC.

This clone was detected only once. Other DNA sequences in this sample translate to the same CDR3. V is TRBV7-3 and J is TRBJ2-3; 9 nucleotides agree with TRBD2. CDR3 length: 16 amino acids. Germline V gene lookup returns CDR1 SGHTA and CDR2 FQGTGA. V was pared by 3 bases and J by 1 base, with 5 bases of the junction left unmatched. The DNA for the CDR3 is TGTGCCAGCAGCTTGGGGTTAGCGGGAGGCACAGATACGCAGTATTTT. Protein product: CASSLGLAGGTDTQYF.

This clone was recorded many times. The chain recombines TRBV2 with TRBJ2-1; D perhaps matches TRBD2 (5 bases). The CDR3 contains 15 residues. Germline CDR1 reads SNHLY; CDR2 reads FYNNEI. V was shortened by 2 bases and J by 2 bases, with 10 bases between the two germline ends. The CDR3 DNA is TGTGCCAGCAGTGAAATGAGAGCGGCCTACAATGAGCAGTTCTTC. As protein: CASSEMRAAYNEQFF.

The chain joins TRBV5-6 to TRBJ2-5; TRBD2 is a possible D gene (6 bases). Trimming stripped 3 bases from V and 2 bases from J, with 14 bases between. Germline CDR1 and CDR2: SGHDT and YYEEEE. This CDR3 comprises 15 residues. CDR3 protein: CASSSGTLEQETQYF. The CDR3 DNA follows: TGTGCCAGCAGCTCGGGGACTTTGGAGCAAGAGACCCAGTACTTC.